The next 32 T cell receptor beta chains were all read from a single sample in a study of ipilimumab plus nivolumab after autologous stem cell transplantation. The table came from immunoSEQ multiplex PCR; TCRdb's copy has only in-frame clones and leaves some out. The sample has about 40,000 clones, roughly 92% seen once. The source material was PBMCs, sampled in a trial of ipilimumab plus nivolumab as post-transplant consolidation. Every receptor here comes from a male donor with multiple myeloma.

This clone was detected only once. V is TRBV7-8 and J is TRBJ1-2; unclear D gene. CDR3 size: 14 residues. Deletions cut 3 bases from V and 6 bases from J, with 14 bases between. The germline V gene has CDR1 SGHVS and CDR2 FQNEAQ. The CDR3 sequence is CASSFGQTAHGYTF. The DNA of the CDR3 is TGTGCCAGCAGCTTTGGTCAGACGGCGCATGGCTACACCTTC. The variable domain in full, with the rest retrieved from reference TRBV7-8 and TRBJ1-2, is GAGVSQSPRYKVAKRGQDVALRCDPISGHVSLFWYQQALGQGPEFLTYFQNEAQLDKSGLPSDRFFAERPEGSVSTLKIQRTQQEDSAVYLCASSFGQTAHGYTFGSGTRLTVV.

The chain combines TRBV7-2 with TRBJ2-1, with 7 nucleotides matching TRBD2. Trimming at V came to 1 base and at J to 3 bases, leaving 6 bases not matched to a gene. The CDR3 covers 16 residues. CDR1 and CDR2 from the germline V gene are SGHTA and FQGNSA. The CDR3 DNA sequence: TGTGCCAGCAGCTTAGAGGGCGGGGGAGGCTACAATGAGCAGTTCTTC. It is translated as CASSLEGGGGYNEQFF.

The chain uses TRBV9 and TRBJ1-6, with D tentatively TRBD1 (6 bases). Trimming took off 0 bases at V and 8 bases at J, with 15 bases between the two ends. Germline V gene lookup returns CDR1 SGDLS and CDR2 YYNGEE. This CDR3 has 16 residues. CDR3: CASSVGGGGAHSPLHF. The CDR3 DNA follows: TGTGCCAGCAGCGTAGGTGGAGGGGGGGCTCATTCACCCCTCCACTTT.

This clone was observed a few times. The V gene is TRBV27, the J gene TRBJ2-3; unclear D gene. Trimming pared 2 bases from V and 1 base from J, leaving 1 base between. This CDR3 comprises 12 residues. Per the germline V gene, CDR1 is MNHEY and CDR2 is SMNVEV (reference sequence). The CDR3 spells CASSLGTDTQYF. The CDR3, as DNA: TGTGCCAGCAGTTTAGGCACAGATACGCAGTATTTT.

Concerning this clone itself: One end of the junction does not line up with germline, which may come from a read error. The rearrangement joins TRBV4-2 to TRBJ1-5; D not resolved. Looked up from germline, CDR1 is LGHNA and CDR2 is YNFKEQ. This CDR3 comprises 16 residues. CDR3: CASSQETDLSNQSQHF. The CDR3 region has the DNA TGTGCCAGCAGCCAAGAAACAGATCTTAGCAATCAGTCCCAGCATTTT.

The count of this clone is one. This chain uses TRBV28 with TRBJ1-3; 7 bases map to TRBD1. The V and J ends lost 7 bases and 4 bases, in that order; junction bases with no gene match: 19. Germline CDR1 reads MDHEN; CDR2 reads SYDVKM. The length of the CDR3 is 18 residues. In DNA, the CDR3 is TGTGCCAGCACTAGGAGGGGGCAATCGGCCTCGGACGGAAACACCATATATTTT. This sequence encodes CASTRRGQSASDGNTIYF.

The chain employs TRBV15 and TRBJ2-7; D gene ambiguous. Germline V gene lookup returns CDR1 LNHNV and CDR2 YYDKDF (reference sequence). The V gene lost 4 bases and the J gene lost 2 bases, with 6 bases spanning the gap. The CDR3 totals 12 residues. CDR3 coding DNA: TGTGCCACCAGCACACAGACCTACGAGCAGTACTTC. Translated, it gives CATSTQTYEQYF.

V and J are TRBV6-1 and TRBJ1-1; TRBD1 is a possible D gene (6 bases). Germline CDR1 is MNHNS and CDR2 is SASEGT. V was shortened by 8 bases and J by 4 bases, with 17 bases between the two germline ends. The CDR3 runs to 14 residues. Here the CDR3 DNA reads TGTGCCAGCTCTAGAGGGGTAGGGGGCACTGAAGCTTTCTTT. This codes for CASSRGVGGTEAFF.

The CDR3 DNA reads TGCAGTGGACTAGGGGACTACGAGCAGTACTTC. The encoded protein is CSGLGDYEQYF. This chain connects TRBV20-1 to TRBJ2-7, with a possible D match to TRBD2 (6 bases). Germline CDR1 DFQATT, CDR2 SNEGSKA (reference sequence). Trimming took 7 bases from V and 3 from J, leaving 10 bases between them. CDR3 length: 11 amino acids.

In its sample, this clone was seen a few times. V gene TRBV7-3 combines with J gene TRBJ2-2; no clear D gene. The CDR3 covers 13 residues. V was clipped by 2 bases and J by 6 bases, with 7 bases between them. The germline CDR1 and CDR2 sequences are SGHTA and FQGTGA. CDR3: CASSLLRAGELFF. The CDR3, as DNA: TGTGCCAGCAGCTTACTACGGGCCGGGGAGCTGTTTTTT.

The chain uses TRBV19 and TRBJ2-3; 9 positions match TRBD1. Unmatched junction bases numbered 7, after V lost 5 bases and J lost 4 bases. The CDR3 extends over 15 amino acids. The germline V gene encodes CDR1 LNHDA and CDR2 SQIVND (reference sequence). In DNA form, the CDR3 reads TGTGCCAGTAGTGAACAGGGGGCGGCGGCAGATACGCAGTATTTT. This codes for CASSEQGAAADTQYF. The complete variable domain, with remaining parts taken from reference TRBV19 and TRBJ2-3, reads DGGITQSPKYLFRKEGQNVTLSCEQNLNHDAMYWYRQDPGQGLRLIYYSQIVNDFQKGDIAEGYSVSREKKESFPLTVTSAQKNPTAFYLCASSEQGAAADTQYFGPGTRLTVL.

In its sample, this clone was seen a few times. This chain connects TRBV25-1 to TRBJ1-2; tentative D call: TRBD1 (5 bases). The V gene's germline CDR1 is MGHDK and CDR2 SYGVNS. There are 11 residues in the CDR3. Trimming shortened V by 4 bases and J by 7 bases, and 7 bases separated the two germline ends. The CDR3 loop reads CASSVGVGYTF. CDR3 DNA sequence: TGTGCCAGCAGTGTAGGGGTTGGCTACACCTTC.

This sequence joins TRBV27 and TRBJ2-7, with D perhaps given as TRBD1 or TRBD2 (5 bases each). Germline values: CDR1 MNHEY, CDR2 SMNVEV (reference sequence). The CDR3 is 15 amino acids. The V and J ends lost 5 bases and 8 bases respectively, with 22 bases between them. The CDR3 DNA reads as TGTGCCAGCAGTCCCCTTGTAGGGGACCTTGGGCAGCAGTACTTC. Protein: CASSPLVGDLGQQYF.

V gene TRBV9 combines with J gene TRBJ2-1; the D gene could be TRBD1 or TRBD2 (5 bases each). V lost 3 bases and J 8 bases, leaving 12 bases between the germline ends. The CDR3 has 13 amino acids. Germline values: CDR1 SGDLS, CDR2 YYNGEE. The CDR3 loop is CASSGGPGYEQFF. The CDR3 DNA reads as TGTGCCAGCAGCGGGGGACCAGGATATGAGCAGTTCTTC.

V usage is TRBV6-6 and J usage is TRBJ2-1; 7 bases are a match to TRBD1. The germline gives CDR1 MNHNY, CDR2 SVGAGI (reference sequence). CDR3 length: 16 amino acids. The J segment lost 0 bases and the V segment lost 2 bases, leaving 4 bases of the junction unmatched. The CDR3 bases are TGTGCCAGCAGTTACAGGGGGCGAATCTCCTACAATGAGCAGTTCTTC. Encoded protein: CASSYRGRISYNEQFF.

The chain uses TRBV6-5 and TRBJ1-1, with D maybe TRBD1 (5 bases). In germline, CDR1 is MNHEY, CDR2 SVGAGI. Trimming stripped 10 bases from V and 0 bases from J, with 9 bases between. The CDR3 length is 12 residues. The CDR3 loop is CATRDVNTEAFF. In nucleotides, the CDR3 is TGTGCCACACGGGACGTGAACACTGAAGCTTTCTTT.

The chain uses TRBV28 and TRBJ1-1; D may be TRBD1 (6 bases). The V and J ends lost 7 bases and 11 bases respectively, with 17 bases between them. This CDR3 is built from 12 residues. Germline V CDR1 and CDR2: MDHEN, SYDVKM. DNA for the CDR3: TGTGCCAGCACCTCCGGCAACAGGGTTGCTTTCTTT. Translated: CASTSGNRVAFF. The whole variable domain, filled in from reference TRBV28 and TRBJ1-1, reads DVKVTQSSRYLVKRTGEKVFLECVQDMDHENMFWYRQDPGLGLRLIYFSYDVKMKEKGDIPEGYSVSREKKERFSLILESASTNQTSMYLCASTSGNRVAFFGQGTRLTVV.

The chain couples TRBV6-1 to TRBJ2-7; 7 positions match TRBD1. Per germline, CDR1 MNHNS and CDR2 SASEGT. The CDR3 runs 13 residues. The trim removed 5 bases at V and 3 bases at J, leaving 4 bases unmatched. The CDR3 is CASSRQGYYEQYF. The CDR3 DNA reads as TGTGCCAGCAGTCGACAGGGCTACTACGAGCAGTACTTC.

The chain couples TRBV5-1 to TRBJ2-7; D possibly corresponds to TRBD1 (5 bases). V was clipped by 1 base and J by 2 bases, with 13 bases between them. CDR1 and CDR2 from the germline V gene are SGHRS and YFSETQ. The CDR3 runs 15 residues. The CDR3 DNA reads TGCGCCAGCAGCTTGCTTCCAGGGCAACCCTACGAGCAGTACTTC. It is translated as CASSLLPGQPYEQYF.

This rearrangement joins TRBV6-6 to TRBJ1-5, with D possibly matching TRBD1 (5 bases). This CDR3 comprises 16 residues. Trimming removed 5 bases at V and 1 base at J, with 15 bases between. Germline values: CDR1 MNHNY, CDR2 SVGAGI (reference sequence). CDR3 amino acids: CASSTSGSGSNQPQHF. CDR3 coding DNA: TGTGCCAGCAGTACCTCGGGGTCAGGGAGCAATCAGCCCCAGCATTTT.

This chain connects TRBV6-4 to TRBJ2-7; the D is unclear. V was shortened by 2 bases and J by 6 bases, with 14 bases between the two germline ends. Germline V CDR1 and CDR2: MRHNA, SNTAGT. This CDR3 region has 14 residues. The CDR3 nucleotides are TGTGCCAGCAGTGACCCCCCCACTCGTGGCGAGCAGTACTTC. This gives the protein CASSDPPTRGEQYF.

This rearrangement joins TRBV6-6 to TRBJ2-7; 10 bases are shared with TRBD1. There are 16 residues in the CDR3. After removal of 0 bases from V and 3 bases from J, the junction contained 5 bases not matched to a gene. In germline, CDR1 is MNHNY, CDR2 SVGAGI (reference sequence). The CDR3 nucleotides read TGTGCCAGCAGTTACTCTCCGGGACAGGGGTACTACGAGCAGTACTTC. It is translated as CASSYSPGQGYYEQYF.

The chain links TRBV7-6 to TRBJ2-1; D is possibly TRBD2 (7 bases). Germline values: CDR1 SGHVS, CDR2 FNYEAQ. Trimming cost V 5 bases and J 5 bases, with 16 bases left between them. The CDR3 is made up of 15 amino acids. The CDR3: CASSPRGGADNEQFF. DNA of the CDR3: TGTGCCAGCAGCCCGCGAGGGGGGGCCGACAATGAGCAGTTCTTC.

Only a few counts were recorded for this clone. The chain employs TRBV12-5 and TRBJ2-4; 10 bases line up with TRBD1. CDR1 and CDR2 from the germline V gene are LGHNT and FRNRAP. CDR3 length: 13 amino acids. The trim removed 4 bases at V and 12 bases at J, leaving 6 bases unmatched. The CDR3 coding sequence is TGTGCTAGTGGTTCGGGACAGGGGCGAGATCAGTACTTC. It codes for CASGSGQGRDQYF.

Turning to this clone: The junction departs from germline at one end; a sequencing error may be responsible. The J gene is TRBJ2-6, the V gene TRBV28; 8 nucleotides line up with TRBD1. CDR1 is MDHEN, CDR2 SYDVKM, per germline. This CDR3 contains 15 residues. CDR3 nucleotides: TGTGCCTGCAGGGGGCACCCCTCTGGGGCCAACGTCCTGACTTTC. Translated, it gives CACRGHPSGANVLTF.

The chain employs TRBV6-5 and TRBJ1-5; D is uncertain. V was cut by 2 bases and J by 4 bases, with 9 bases left in between. Looked up from germline, CDR1 is MNHEY and CDR2 is SVGAGI. CDR3 size: 14 residues. CDR3 sequence (DNA): TGTGCCAGCAGTTACATCCAGAAAAATCAGCCCCAGCATTTT. Translation: CASSYIQKNQPQHF.

V usage is TRBV19 and J usage is TRBJ2-2; no definite D call. Trimming stripped 6 bases from V and 3 bases from J, with 8 bases between. CDR1 is LNHDA and CDR2 is SQIVND in the germline V gene (reference sequence). The length of the CDR3 is 13 residues. For the CDR3, the DNA is TGTGCCAGTAGAGGGTTCGACACCGGGGAGCTGTTTTTT. It encodes CASRGFDTGELFF.

This clone appeared a single time. The gene calls are TRBV29-1 and TRBJ2-3; possibly TRBD2 for D (5 bases). The germline CDR1 and CDR2 sequences are SQVTM and ANQGSEA. The CDR3 sequence is 12 residues long. The V and J ends lost 7 bases and 1 base respectively, with 9 bases between them. The CDR3 sequence is CSADGGTDTQYF. The CDR3 coding sequence is TGCAGCGCGGACGGGGGCACAGATACGCAGTATTTT.

V and J are TRBV15 and TRBJ2-2; 8 nucleotides agree with TRBD2. Germline trimming cut 0 bases from V and 2 bases from J; bases unmatched to any gene: 11. The CDR3 has 19 amino acids. Per germline, CDR1 LNHNV and CDR2 YYDKDF (reference sequence). The CDR3 loop is CATSRDGGGNRINTGELFF. The CDR3 region has the DNA TGTGCCACCAGCAGAGACGGCGGGGGGAACCGAATTAACACCGGGGAGCTGTTTTTT.

The V and J genes are TRBV27 and TRBJ1-1; TRBD1 aligns across 11 bases. Germline V gene data show CDR1 as MNHEY and CDR2 as SMNVEV (reference sequence). The CDR3 loop spans 14 amino acids. V gave up 8 bases and J gave up 4 bases; unmatched junction bases: 6. CDR3 residues: CASGAGTGGTEAFF. The CDR3 coding sequence is TGTGCCAGCGGGGCCGGGACAGGGGGCACTGAAGCTTTCTTT.

The V call is TRBV7-9, the J call TRBJ2-2; D may be TRBD1 (6 bases). The CDR3 consists of 16 residues. The germline gives CDR1 SEHNR, CDR2 FQNEAQ (reference sequence). The ends were cut back, 5 bases at V and 4 bases at J, with 17 bases in the middle. The CDR3 DNA reads TGTGCCAGCAGCCCAGCTGTGAACAGGGTCACCGGGGAGCTGTTTTTT. As protein: CASSPAVNRVTGELFF.

The V call is TRBV5-4, the J call TRBJ2-3, with TRBD2 matching 12 bases. Germline CDR1 reads SGHNT; CDR2 reads YYREEE (reference sequence). The CDR3 extends over 20 amino acids. The junction had 20 bases not matched to a gene; V was cut back by 5 bases and J by 4 bases. The CDR3 loop is CASRGPPRLAGASGPDTQYF. In DNA form, the CDR3 reads TGTGCCAGCAGGGGCCCCCCGCGACTAGCGGGAGCCAGTGGGCCAGATACGCAGTATTTT.